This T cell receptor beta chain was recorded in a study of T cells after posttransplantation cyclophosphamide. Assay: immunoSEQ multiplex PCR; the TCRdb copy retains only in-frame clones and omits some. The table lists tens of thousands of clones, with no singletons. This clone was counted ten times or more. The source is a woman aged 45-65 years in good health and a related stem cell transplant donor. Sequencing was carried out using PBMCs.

The CDR3 is CASSYSTLGQNGYTF. The CDR3 coding sequence is TGTGCCAGCAGTTACTCGACGTTGGGACAAAACGGCTACACCTTC. The V gene is TRBV6-5, the J gene TRBJ1-2, with D possibly being TRBD1 (6 bases). CDR1 and CDR2 (germline): MNHEY, SVGAGI. The V end was cut by 0 bases, the J end by 8 bases, with 16 bases between. CDR3 length: 15 residues.